The 24 T cell receptor beta chains below were found in one sample sequenced in a study of cytomegalovirus exposure and HLA in healthy donors. PCR used 60 Vbeta primers and 13 Jbeta primers. Produced via immunoSEQ multiplex PCR; TCRdb's table is partial and in-frame only. The repertoire includes around 100,000 clones, more than 70% of them detected once, and under 5% sits in the top ten. Material for sequencing was PBMCs. The source of these receptors is a man aged 30 to 45 in good health and CMV-seronegative.

The chain couples TRBV25-1 to TRBJ2-1; 9 bases fit TRBD2. There are 13 residues in the CDR3. CDR1 is MGHDK and CDR2 is SYGVNS in the germline V gene. J was trimmed by 15 bases and V by 7 bases; bases with no gene match: 13. The CDR3 nucleotides are TGTGCCAGCACCCTGACTAGCGGCTCTCCTTTGTTCTTC. This gives the protein CASTLTSGSPLFF.

The chain links TRBV6-1 to TRBJ1-5; 9 bases align to TRBD1. V lost 6 bases, J lost 7 bases, and 10 bases stayed unmatched. There are 15 residues in the CDR3. Germline loops: CDR1 MNHNS, CDR2 SASEGT. CDR3 in DNA: TGTGCCAGCAGGAGGGGACAGGGAGTAGGACAGCCCCAGCATTTT. Translating it yields CASRRGQGVGQPQHF.

This chain joins TRBV28 and TRBJ2-3, with D possibly TRBD1 on 5 matching bases. Between the trimmed V and J ends, which lost 6 bases and 2 bases, there was a span of 9 bases. This CDR3 spans 13 amino acids. Looked up from germline, CDR1 is MDHEN and CDR2 is SYDVKM. CDR3 amino acids: CASSRAFTDTQYF. CDR3 coding DNA: TGTGCCAGCAGCAGGGCTTTCACAGATACGCAGTATTTT.

The chain combines TRBV7-9 with TRBJ2-2; 8 bases are a match to TRBD1. J gave up 5 bases and V 6 bases, and 8 bases lay outside the gene matches. The CDR3 has 15 amino acids. Germline V CDR1 and CDR2: SEHNR, FQNEAQ (reference sequence). CDR3 sequence: CASRETGGSTGELFF. In nucleotides, the CDR3 is TGTGCCAGCAGGGAAACAGGGGGAAGTACCGGGGAGCTGTTTTTT. Using reference TRBV7-9 and TRBJ2-2 for the parts outside the CDR3, the full variable domain is DTGVSQNPRHKITKRGQNVTFRCDPISEHNRLYWYRQTLGQGPEFLTYFQNEAQLEKSRLLSDRFSAERPKGSFSTLEIQRTEQGDSAMYLCASRETGGSTGELFFGEGSRLTVL.

V is TRBV18 and J is TRBJ2-1; D may be TRBD2 (5 bases). This CDR3 has 14 residues. Deletions cut 2 bases from V and 9 bases from J, with 14 bases between. Germline lookup yields CDR1 KGHSH and CDR2 LQKENI. In DNA, the CDR3 is TGTGCCAGCTCACCAGATTTAGCGCGGGTTGAGCAGTTCTTC. It is translated as CASSPDLARVEQFF.

This chain links TRBV5-1 with TRBJ2-3, with a tentative D call TRBD2 (5 bases). CDR3 length: 15 residues. The germline CDR1 and CDR2 sequences are SGHRS and YFSETQ. Between the trimmed V and J ends, which lost 4 bases and 2 bases, there was a span of 14 bases. CDR3 sequence reads: CASSRAVGDTDTQYF. CDR3 nucleotides: TGCGCCAGCAGCCGGGCCGTGGGAGACACAGATACGCAGTATTTT. The whole variable domain, filled in from reference TRBV5-1 and TRBJ2-3, reads KAGVTQTPRYLIKTRGQQVTLSCSPISGHRSVSWYQQTPGQGLQFLFEYFSETQRNKGNFPGRFSGRQFSNSRSEMNVSTLELGDSALYLCASSRAVGDTDTQYFGPGTRLTVL.

This clone appeared a few times. The chain has TRBV27 and TRBJ1-1; TRBD1 matches at 7 bases. The CDR3 extends over 14 amino acids. The V gene end was trimmed by 4 bases and the J gene end by 2 bases; junction bases not matched to a gene: 4. In germline, CDR1 is MNHEY, CDR2 SMNVEV (reference sequence). The CDR3 region is CASSSGQVNTEAFF. The CDR3 coding sequence is TGTGCCAGCAGTTCCGGACAGGTCAACACTGAAGCTTTCTTT.

The rearrangement links TRBV25-1 to TRBJ1-4; no reliable D call. This CDR3 has 15 residues. Trimming pared 3 bases from V and 0 bases from J, leaving 8 bases between. Germline-derived CDR1 and CDR2 are MGHDK and SYGVNS. CDR3 protein: CASSEKTATNEKLFF. The DNA for the CDR3 is TGTGCCAGCAGTGAGAAGACTGCAACTAATGAAAAACTGTTTTTT. Combining the CDR3 with reference TRBV25-1 and TRBJ1-4 gives the whole variable domain EADIYQTPRYLVIGTGKKITLECSQTMGHDKMYWYQQDPGMELHLIHYSYGVNSTEKGDLSSESTVSRIRTEHFPLTLESARPSHTSQYLCASSEKTATNEKLFFGSGTQLSVL.

The CDR3 here is CASSQVGWNSPLHF. CDR3 bases: TGTGCCAGCAGCCAAGTGGGCTGGAATTCACCCCTCCACTTT. This chain links TRBV14 with TRBJ1-6; D ambiguous. The CDR3 is 14 residues long. V was shortened by 1 base and J by 7 bases, with 8 bases between the two germline ends. The V gene's germline CDR1 is SGHDN and CDR2 FVKESK.

As for this clone: The sample contains more than one DNA sequence encoding this CDR3. This chain joins TRBV9 and TRBJ2-3; the D gene is possibly TRBD2 (5 bases). Trimming removed 0 bases at V and 3 bases at J, with 8 bases between. In germline, CDR1 is SGDLS, CDR2 YYNGEE. The CDR3 loop spans 14 amino acids. CDR3 amino acids: CASSVAGRTDTQYF. The CDR3, as DNA: TGTGCCAGCAGCGTAGCGGGGAGAACAGATACGCAGTATTTT.

Written as DNA, the CDR3 is TGTGCCAGCAGTCTAGACCGAAGCGCAGGGTCGGGTGGCTACACCTTC. This codes for CASSLDRSAGSGGYTF. The chain links TRBV2 to TRBJ1-2, with D possibly being TRBD1 (5 bases). CDR1 and CDR2 (germline): SNHLY, FYNNEI. Trimming pared 5 bases from V and 7 bases from J, leaving 23 bases between. The CDR3 spans 16 residues.

V gene TRBV18 combines with J gene TRBJ1-3; 9 positions match TRBD1. The V gene end was trimmed by 3 bases and the J gene end by 4 bases; junction bases not matched to a gene: 7. Per germline, CDR1 KGHSH and CDR2 LQKENI. The CDR3 length is 16 residues. The DNA of the CDR3 is TGTGCCAGCTCACCCTCCGGGACAGGGAGCGGAAACACCATATATTTT. Protein: CASSPSGTGSGNTIYF. The whole variable domain, remainder taken from reference TRBV18 and TRBJ1-3, is NAGVMQNPRHLVRRRGQEARLRCSPMKGHSHVYWYRQLPEEGLKFMVYLQKENIIDESGMPKERFSAEFPKEGPSILRIQQVVRGDSAAYFCASSPSGTGSGNTIYFGEGSWLTVV.

V is TRBV23-1 and J is TRBJ2-2, with 10 bases aligning to TRBD1. TRBV23-1 is treated as an ORF (open reading frame) with a function not yet certain. The CDR3 has 16 residues. Trimming at V came to 5 bases and at J to 4 bases, leaving 7 bases not matched to a gene. DNA of the CDR3: TGCGCCAGCAGTACGACAGGGGGCGAGAGCACCGGGGAGCTGTTTTTT. Translated, it gives CASSTTGGESTGELFF.

This chain links TRBV2 with TRBJ1-1; no clear D. CDR3 size: 15 residues. The V gene's germline CDR1 is SNHLY and CDR2 FYNNEI. V was shortened by 4 bases and J by 0 bases, with 12 bases between the two germline ends. CDR3 sequence (DNA): TGTGCCAGCAGTGCGAACAGAGAACTGAACACTGAAGCTTTCTTT. Its translation: CASSANRELNTEAFF.

V is TRBV10-3 and J is TRBJ1-1, with a weak D call TRBD1 (6 bases). This CDR3 has 14 amino acids. V lost 10 bases, J lost 5 bases, and 20 bases lay in between. CDR1 is ENHRY, CDR2 SYGVKD, per germline. The CDR3 region is CASLPQGRETEAFF. CDR3 DNA: TGTGCCAGCCTCCCGCAGGGGAGAGAGACTGAAGCTTTCTTT.

V gene TRBV27 combines with J gene TRBJ2-2; the match to TRBD2 covers 13 bases. The ends lost 6 bases at V and 5 bases at J; junction bases unmatched: 12. The CDR3 runs to 18 residues. Per the germline V gene, CDR1 is MNHEY and CDR2 is SMNVEV (reference sequence). The CDR3 spells CASRRFGLAGAVTGELFF. The CDR3 DNA follows: TGTGCCAGCAGGCGATTCGGACTAGCGGGAGCAGTAACCGGGGAGCTGTTTTTT.

V usage is TRBV6-5 and J usage is TRBJ1-4; D remains unclear. The CDR3 sequence is 13 residues long. Germline V gene lookup returns CDR1 MNHEY and CDR2 SVGAGI. The ends were cut back, 9 bases at V and 1 base at J, with 9 bases in the middle. The CDR3, as DNA: TGTGCCAGTACGACAAGAACTAATGAAAAACTGTTTTTT. Encoded protein: CASTTRTNEKLFF.

This chain links TRBV28 with TRBJ1-4; D uncertain. Germline V gives CDR1 MDHEN, CDR2 SYDVKM. The CDR3 extends over 16 amino acids. Trimming stripped 5 bases from V and 0 bases from J, with 13 bases between. CDR3 residues: CASSRSFRATNEKLFF. As DNA, the CDR3 is TGTGCCAGCAGTCGATCCTTCCGGGCAACTAATGAAAAACTGTTTTTT.

This rearrangement joins TRBV18 to TRBJ1-5, with a weak D call TRBD1 (5 bases). Trimming shortened V by 3 bases and J by 8 bases, and 11 bases separated the two germline ends. The CDR3 sequence is 13 residues long. CDR1 KGHSH and CDR2 LQKENI come from the germline V gene. The CDR3 DNA is TGTGCCAGCTCACCTGGGGCCGCGGAGCCCCAGCATTTT. It codes for CASSPGAAEPQHF.

V gene TRBV5-1 combines with J gene TRBJ1-2; 8 bases line up with TRBD1. Per germline, CDR1 SGHRS and CDR2 YFSETQ. The trim removed 4 bases at V and 7 bases at J, leaving 9 bases unmatched. The CDR3 spans 14 residues. CDR3: CASSIMTGESGYTF. The CDR3 DNA is TGCGCCAGCAGCATAATGACAGGGGAAAGTGGCTACACCTTC.

The V and J genes are TRBV7-9 and TRBJ2-3, with 9 bases that match TRBD2. Germline V gene lookup returns CDR1 SEHNR and CDR2 FQNEAQ (reference sequence). V gave up 5 bases and J gave up 3 bases; unmatched junction bases: 9. The CDR3 runs to 16 residues. CDR3 in DNA: TGTGCCAGCAGCATCGCGGGGGGGGGTTGGACAGATACGCAGTATTTT. Translated: CASSIAGGGWTDTQYF.

The rearrangement uses TRBV6-5 and TRBJ2-7; 8 bases agree with TRBD1. CDR1 MNHEY and CDR2 SVGAGI come from the germline V gene. This CDR3 spans 15 amino acids. J gave up 3 bases and V 4 bases, and 8 bases lay outside the gene matches. CDR3 loop: CASSFDRGRGYEQYF. CDR3 in DNA: TGTGCCAGCAGTTTTGACAGGGGTAGAGGCTACGAGCAGTACTTC.

The chain combines TRBV28 with TRBJ2-1; 7 nucleotides agree with TRBD1. CDR3 length: 13 amino acids. J lost 4 bases, V lost 8 bases, and 5 bases had no gene match. Germline CDR1 and CDR2: MDHEN and SYDVKM. This chain's CDR3 is CASSGGTYNEQFF. The CDR3, as DNA: TGTGCCAGCTCAGGGGGTACTTACAATGAGCAGTTCTTC.

The CDR3 coding sequence is TGTGCCTGGAGTGTTTATGCCCCTTTTGAGCGGGAGTTCACCGGGGAGCTGTTTTTT. Protein: CAWSVYAPFEREFTGELFF. This chain connects TRBV30 to TRBJ2-2; 8 bases line up with TRBD2. The germline CDR1 and CDR2 sequences are GTSNPN and SVGIG (reference sequence). The CDR3 has 19 residues. V trimming: 0 bases; J trimming: 4 bases; junction bases outside the gene matches: 16.